What follows is one T cell receptor beta chain and its context. Its antigen is not yet known. No base quality values were provided; no much bigger clone lies one nucleotide off. This sample was taken from a study of response to subunit inactivated influenza vaccine (dated 2018 in TCRdb). For the study in its entirety: To follow how T cells responded to a trivalent subunit inactivated influenza vaccine, the researchers relied on deep quantitative profiling of the T cell receptor repertoire. Study-level results and caveats: The authors proposed that each seasonal influenza vaccination may bring in only a limited number of new T cells.

Its CDR3 holds 13 amino acids, cysteine through phenylalanine. Only CDR3 DNA is held: 39 bases, read in frame from base 1. Based on the germline V gene (reference sequence), the CDR1 and CDR2 sequences are MNHEY and SMNVEV. A distance of 13 bases separates the germline ends of V and J, which lose 6 bases and 6 bases respectively. The library was obtained by RT-PCR. Data came from an Illumina HiSeq 2500. TCRdb trimmed the raw reads at Q25, called clones with MiXCR and kept productive beta chains. Every distinct CDR3 protein forms one entry, paired with its most common genes and DNA. The sample table lists 490,000 or so distinct CDR3 sequences, less than 8% of them with a count of one. The leading ten clones occupy 13% of the sample.

The receptor's source is a man aged 45-69 years who received an inactivated influenza vaccine. Donor details come from another sample of the same person, matched by shared clones. The V and J genes are TRBV27 and TRBJ2-3; the D segment cannot be called with confidence. The source material was PBMCs from blood, sampled roughly 24 months after vaccination. DNA sequence: TGTGCCAGCAGCGACGGGCTGCGGGATACGCAGTATTTT. Translated, this is CASSDGLRDTQYF.